The rows below give T cell receptor beta chains drawn from one sample of a study of Graves' ophthalmopathy and Graves' hyperthyroidism. TCRdb called the multiplex PCR reads again in MiXCR, with one record for every CDR3 protein. There are about 1.1 million distinct CDR3 sequences in the sample; around a third occur only once, and approximately 12% lies in the top ten. The sample was peripheral blood or thyroid tissue (not recorded which). Receptor source: an adult man with Graves' hyperthyroidism. The CDR3 runs from the conserved cysteine through the conserved F or W. Each record gives: J gene, clone size, V gene, D gene, CDR3 protein, CDR3 DNA. The D gene is left open where the match is weak. Rows give clone size only sometimes, using once, few, many, or a class for an expanded clone.

TRBJ2-5	-	TRBV30	-	CAWNPRRETQYF	TGTGCCTGGAATCCTCGGAGAGAGACCCAGTACTTC
TRBJ2-7	many	TRBV20-1	TRBD2	CSARGPSGYYEQYF	TGCAGTGCTAGGGGGCCTAGCGGGTACTACGAGCAGTACTTC
TRBJ1-4	many	TRBV7-9	-	CASSLGRSGTNEKLFF	TGTGCCAGCAGCTTAGGCCGGTCAGGAACTAATGAAAAACTGTTTTTT
TRBJ1-2	many	TRBV10-3	TRBD1	CAIREGQAANGGYTF	TGTGCCATCAGGGAAGGACAGGCCGCTAACGGGGGCTACACCTTC
TRBJ2-7	-	TRBV7-2	-	CASSLVSRVGSYEQYF	TGTGCCAGCAGCTTAGTTTCCAGGGTCGGGTCCTACGAGCAGTACTTC
TRBJ2-7	many	TRBV20-1	-	CSSLAGSYEQYF	TGCAGCTCCCTAGCTGGCTCCTACGAGCAGTACTTC
TRBJ2-7	-	TRBV7-9	TRBD2	CASSPGLAGGADEQYF	TGTGCCAGCAGCCCGGGACTAGCGGGAGGTGCGGACGAGCAGTACTTC
TRBJ1-6	few	TRBV10-1	-	CASSYYQWGSSPLHF	TGCGCCAGCAGTTACTACCAGTGGGGTTCTTCACCCCTCCACTTT
TRBJ2-7	few	TRBV10-2	-	CASRLLRDTYEQYF	TGTGCCAGCAGATTACTCCGGGACACCTACGAGCAGTACTTC
TRBJ2-2	-	TRBV7-2	-	CASSLGDLAPGELFF	TGTGCCAGCAGCTTAGGGGACCTAGCCCCCGGGGAGCTGTTTTTT
TRBJ2-7	many	TRBV7-2	TRBD2	CASSLRRGASYEQYF	TGTGCCAGCAGCCTGAGGCGGGGGGCCTCCTACGAGCAGTACTTC
TRBJ2-5	-	TRBV20-1	TRBD1	CSAREDRAETQYF	TGCAGTGCTAGGGAGGACAGGGCAGAGACCCAGTACTTC
TRBJ1-6	-	TRBV15	TRBD1	CATSRWGQGTENSPLHF	TGTGCCACCAGCAGATGGGGACAGGGGACCGAGAATTCACCCCTCCACTTT
TRBJ2-7	once	TRBV20-1	TRBD2	CSARDLGGTSAYEQYF	TGCAGTGCTAGAGACCTGGGGGGGACTAGTGCCTACGAGCAGTACTTC
TRBJ1-5	many	TRBV2	-	CASSGRPEAQHF	TGTGCCAGCAGTGGACGGCCAGAGGCCCAGCATTTT
TRBJ2-2	-	TRBV5-1	-	CASSQAPPGTTTGELFF	TGCGCCAGCAGCCAAGCCCCCCCCGGGACAACCACCGGGGAGCTGTTTTTT
TRBJ2-7	-	TRBV20-1	-	CSPKSYEQYF	TGCAGTCCTAAAAGCTACGAGCAGTACTTC
TRBJ2-7	-	TRBV10-3	TRBD1	CATSPGQGLYQPQQYF	TGTGCCACCAGCCCGGGACAGGGTTTATACCAGCCCCAGCAGTACTTC
TRBJ1-2	-	TRBV10-2	-	CASSEPDSLRETVGYTF	TGCGCCAGCAGTGAGCCGGACAGTCTTAGGGAGACGGTGGGCTACACCTTC
TRBJ1-6	-	TRBV20-1	TRBD1	CSAADGTANSPLHF	TGCAGTGCTGCGGACGGGACAGCTAATTCACCCCTCCACTTT